These 29 T cell receptor beta chains were sequenced from one sample in a study of blood T cell repertoires in COVID-19. Data came from immunoSEQ multiplex PCR; TCRdb stores just in-frame clones and leaves some out. The sample includes 200,000 to 250,000 clones, about four fifths seen only once; the top ten take roughly 2.4%. Sequencing was carried out using peripheral blood. The receptors here all came from a woman aged 60-75 years with acute or convalescent COVID-19.

The chain is built from TRBV24-1 and TRBJ2-1; 10 bases agree with TRBD2. Trimming took 3 bases from V and 2 from J; bases not matched to a gene: 3. This CDR3 region has 16 residues. Germline V gene lookup returns CDR1 KGHDR and CDR2 SFDVKD. In nucleotides, the CDR3 is TGTGCCACCAGTGATCCCACTAGCGGGGCCTACAATGAGCAGTTCTTC. It is translated as CATSDPTSGAYNEQFF.

This chain uses TRBV5-4 with TRBJ2-3; D may be TRBD2 (6 bases). This CDR3 has 15 residues. CDR1 and CDR2 from the germline V gene are SGHNT and YYREEE (reference sequence). V was cut by 5 bases and J by 1 base, with 14 bases left in between. Here the CDR3 reads CASRWSRERTDTQYF. CDR3 nucleotide sequence: TGTGCCAGCAGGTGGAGCCGGGAGCGCACAGATACGCAGTATTTT.

The chain combines TRBV6-2 or TRBV6-3 with TRBJ1-1; 7 bases line up with TRBD1. Germline V gives CDR1 MNHEY, CDR2 SVGEGT. This CDR3 spans 18 amino acids. The V gene end was trimmed by 6 bases and the J gene end by 6 bases; junction bases not matched to a gene: 22. CDR3 amino acids: CASSHPLTGPRGKAEAFF. In DNA, the CDR3 is TGTGCCAGCAGCCACCCCCTGACAGGGCCGCGGGGTAAGGCTGAAGCTTTCTTT.

The chain carries TRBV3-1 (or the pseudogene TRBV3-2) and TRBJ1-2; D remains unclear. Germline assignment: CDR1 LGHDT and CDR2 YNNKEL (reference sequence). The CDR3 is 12 amino acids. The ends were cut back, 0 bases at V and 10 bases at J, with 9 bases in the middle. The CDR3 sequence is CASSQDRRSYTF. The CDR3 DNA reads TGTGCCAGCAGCCAAGATCGTAGATCCTACACCTTC.

This chain joins TRBV6-5 and TRBJ2-2; maybe TRBD2 (5 bases). The germline V gene encodes CDR1 MNHEY and CDR2 SVGAGI. V was clipped by 6 bases and J by 4 bases, with 15 bases between them. CDR3 length: 15 residues. Written as DNA, the CDR3 is TGTGCCAGCAGCCGAGAGGGTTTAGCCACCGGGGAGCTGTTTTTT. Translated, it gives CASSREGLATGELFF.

V gene TRBV20-1 combines with J gene TRBJ1-5, with 11 bases aligning to TRBD1. Germline CDR1 and CDR2: DFQATT and SNEGSKA (reference sequence). V dropped 3 bases and J dropped 6; count of bases not matched to a gene: 1. This CDR3 contains 13 residues. CDR3 protein: CSASGTGGQPQHF. CDR3 nucleotide sequence: TGCAGTGCTAGTGGGACAGGGGGTCAGCCCCAGCATTTT.

The V and J genes are TRBV7-2 and TRBJ1-2; perhaps TRBD1 as D (6 bases). Germline V gene sequence: CDR1 SGHTA, CDR2 FQGNSA. The V end lost 5 bases, the J end lost 11 bases, and 15 bases lay between the germline ends. The CDR3 length is 12 residues. CDR3 protein: CASSAQGLSYTF. The CDR3 DNA sequence: TGTGCCAGCAGCGCCCAGGGGCTTTCTTACACCTTC. Combining the CDR3 with reference TRBV7-2 and TRBJ1-2 gives the whole variable domain GAGVSQSPSNKVTEKGKDVELRCDPISGHTALYWYRQSLGQGLEFLIYFQGNSAPDKSGLPSDRFSAERTGGSVSTLTIQRTQQEDSAVYLCASSAQGLSYTFGSGTRLTVV.

This chain links TRBV4-1 with TRBJ1-1; D might be TRBD1 (5 bases). The germline V gene encodes CDR1 MGHRA and CDR2 YSYEKL. Trimming took 1 base from V and 2 from J, leaving 8 bases between them. The CDR3 spans 14 residues. The CDR3 reads CASSQGGRNTEAFF. CDR3 bases: TGCGCCAGCAGCCAAGGGGGCCGTAACACTGAAGCTTTCTTT.

The chain carries TRBV11-1 and TRBJ2-1, with no clear D. V was pared by 5 bases and J by 5 bases, with 16 bases between. CDR1 is SGHAT, CDR2 FQDESV, per germline (reference sequence). CDR3 length: 15 residues. The CDR3 here is CASSPLWAGDNEQFF. CDR3 in DNA: TGTGCCAGCAGCCCTCTGTGGGCAGGTGACAATGAGCAGTTCTTC.

This clone has more than one count but fewer than ten. CDR3 sequence reads: CASSTMDRVYGYTF. For the CDR3, the DNA is TGTGCCAGCAGCACGATGGACAGGGTCTATGGCTACACCTTC. The chain couples TRBV5-6 to TRBJ1-2; 8 bases are shared with TRBD1. The length of the CDR3 is 14 residues. V lost 4 bases and J lost 4; bases outside the gene matches: 6. Germline V gives CDR1 SGHDT, CDR2 YYEEEE.

The gene calls are TRBV6-5 and TRBJ2-3; possible D gene TRBD1, 6 bases. Germline V gene sequence: CDR1 MNHEY, CDR2 SVGAGI. This CDR3 region has 12 residues. The germline V and J ends were trimmed by 6 bases and 8 bases, with 12 bases remaining between them. CDR3 DNA: TGTGCCAGCAGACAGGGAGATGGTACGCAGTATTTT. Translating gives CASRQGDGTQYF.

The chain joins TRBV5-4 to TRBJ2-3; 10 bases fit TRBD1. J was trimmed by 3 bases and V by 2 bases; bases with no gene match: 6. CDR3 length equals 16 residues. Germline assignment: CDR1 SGHNT and CDR2 YYREEE (reference sequence). CDR3 nucleotides: TGTGCCAGCAGCTTCGACAGGGGGCTTGTGACAGATACGCAGTATTTT. It codes for CASSFDRGLVTDTQYF.

The chain uses TRBV30 and TRBJ1-1, with 7 bases aligning to TRBD1. CDR3 size: 11 residues. Germline CDR1 GTSNPN, CDR2 SVGIG (reference sequence). Trimming removed 2 bases from V and 10 bases from J; junction bases left unmatched: 4. CDR3 nucleotides: TGTGCCTGGAGTACCGACAGGGCAGCTTTCTTT. Protein product: CAWSTDRAAFF.

This chain connects TRBV19 to TRBJ2-5, with 9 positions matching TRBD2. Per germline, CDR1 LNHDA and CDR2 SQIVND (reference sequence). The CDR3 runs 18 residues. The J segment lost 7 bases and the V segment lost 3 bases, leaving 18 bases of the junction unmatched. The CDR3 region is CASSIRGKSGGRIGTQYF. The CDR3 DNA reads as TGTGCCAGTAGTATCAGGGGCAAAAGCGGGGGGAGGATTGGGACCCAGTACTTC.

The V call is TRBV6-2 or TRBV6-3, the J call TRBJ2-3, with 11 bases aligning to TRBD1. This CDR3 is built from 15 residues. The V gene end was trimmed by 0 bases and the J gene end by 7 bases; junction bases not matched to a gene: 3. Germline V gives CDR1 MNHEY, CDR2 SVGEGT. CDR3 nucleotide sequence: TGTGCCAGCAGTTACTCTGGACAGGGGGCAAATACGCAGTATTTT. This translates into CASSYSGQGANTQYF.

J is TRBJ2-3 and V is TRBV19; 9 nucleotides line up with TRBD2. Per germline, CDR1 LNHDA and CDR2 SQIVND (reference sequence). Trimming cost V 1 base and J 3 bases; bases outside gene matches: 5. The CDR3 has 16 residues. The DNA of the CDR3 is TGTGCCAGTAGTATAGGACTAGCGGCCCCAACAGATACGCAGTATTTT. Translating gives CASSIGLAAPTDTQYF. Filled out from reference TRBV19 and TRBJ2-3, the complete variable domain reads DGGITQSPKYLFRKEGQNVTLSCEQNLNHDAMYWYRQDPGQGLRLIYYSQIVNDFQKGDIAEGYSVSREKKESFPLTVTSAQKNPTAFYLCASSIGLAAPTDTQYFGPGTRLTVL.

The J gene is TRBJ1-6, the V gene TRBV19, with 9 bases identical to TRBD1. V gave up 6 bases and J gave up 7 bases; unmatched junction bases: 10. CDR1 is LNHDA, CDR2 SQIVND, per germline (reference sequence). The CDR3 runs to 16 residues. DNA of the CDR3: TGTGCCAGTAGCTCCTACACAGGGGGCCCCAATTCACCCCTCCACTTT. Protein product: CASSSYTGGPNSPLHF.

The chain employs TRBV6-5 and TRBJ2-1; the match to TRBD2 covers 8 bases. V lost 0 bases, J lost 6 bases, and 7 bases stayed unmatched. CDR3 length equals 16 residues. CDR1 MNHEY and CDR2 SVGAGI come from the germline V gene. This CDR3 reads CASSYSGTRPFNEQFF. For the CDR3, the DNA is TGTGCCAGCAGTTACTCGGGGACTAGACCGTTCAATGAGCAGTTCTTC.

The V gene is TRBV9, the J gene TRBJ2-2; 7 positions match TRBD2. Germline loops: CDR1 SGDLS, CDR2 YYNGEE. This CDR3 is built from 18 residues. V gave up 0 bases and J gave up 5 bases; unmatched junction bases: 13. The CDR3 here is CASSVGPLQRGRTGELFF. The CDR3 bases are TGTGCCAGCAGCGTAGGGCCCCTCCAGCGGGGTCGGACCGGGGAGCTGTTTTTT.

The rearrangement uses TRBV15 and TRBJ2-2; the match to TRBD2 covers 9 bases. The CDR3 consists of 15 residues. The germline V gene has CDR1 LNHNV and CDR2 YYDKDF (reference sequence). J gave up 5 bases and V 3 bases, and 4 bases lay outside the gene matches. CDR3: CATSRRGGLTGELFF. CDR3 coding DNA: TGTGCCACCAGCAGGCGGGGGGGCCTTACCGGGGAGCTGTTTTTT.

In this sample, this clone turned up once. The chain recombines TRBV27 with TRBJ2-7, with TRBD1 matching over 9 bases. Trimming at V came to 5 bases and at J to 1 base, leaving 6 bases not matched to a gene. CDR1 is MNHEY, CDR2 SMNVEV, per germline (reference sequence). The CDR3 sequence is 15 residues long. DNA for the CDR3: TGTGCCAGCAGTCACGGGACAGGGAAGTCCTACGAGCAGTACTTC. This gives the protein CASSHGTGKSYEQYF.

This chain links TRBV2 with TRBJ2-5; D might be TRBD2 (5 bases). CDR1 is SNHLY, CDR2 FYNNEI, per germline. The CDR3 spans 12 residues. Between the trimmed V and J ends, which lost 5 bases and 5 bases, there was a span of 9 bases. The CDR3 DNA is TGTGCCAGCAGTTCTAGCAGGGAGACCCAGTACTTC. Translation: CASSSSRETQYF. The complete variable domain, with remaining parts taken from reference TRBV2 and TRBJ2-5, reads EPEVTQTPSHQVTQMGQEVILRCVPISNHLYFYWYRQILGQKVEFLVSFYNNEISEKSEIFDDQFSVERPDGSNFTLKIRSTKLEDSAMYFCASSSSRETQYFGPGTRLLVL.

The rearrangement uses TRBV11-2 and TRBJ1-2; possible D gene TRBD1, 5 bases. The V and J ends lost 3 bases and 7 bases respectively, with 21 bases between them. The CDR3 totals 16 residues. CDR1 and CDR2 (germline): SGHAT, FQNNGV. CDR3 DNA: TGTGCCAGCAGCTTGTCAATGAGGCTTGGGGCAGGTGGCTACACCTTC. It specifies CASSLSMRLGAGGYTF.

This chain links TRBV7-6 with TRBJ2-7, with D tentatively TRBD2 (6 bases). Per germline, CDR1 SGHVS and CDR2 FNYEAQ. The CDR3 extends over 17 amino acids. Trimming shortened V by 0 bases and J by 3 bases, and 18 bases separated the two germline ends. The DNA for the CDR3 is TGTGCCAGCAGCTTAGCCCCCCTTAGCGGTGGGCACTACGAGCAGTACTTC. Translation: CASSLAPLSGGHYEQYF.

This clone was picked up one time. The V gene is TRBV6-1, the J gene TRBJ1-2; tentatively, D is TRBD1 (5 bases). Per the germline V gene, CDR1 is MNHNS and CDR2 is SASEGT. Trimming stripped 1 base from V and 4 bases from J, with 16 bases between. This CDR3 is built from 16 residues. As DNA, the CDR3 is TGTGCCAGCAGTGAAGTTGGTATGGGGCCCCGCTATGGCTACACCTTC. This encodes CASSEVGMGPRYGYTF.

The chain joins TRBV10-3 to TRBJ1-2; TRBD1 might be the D (5 bases). Germline values: CDR1 ENHRY, CDR2 SYGVKD. Deletions cut 3 bases from V and 0 bases from J, with 17 bases between. The CDR3 length is 17 residues. The CDR3 loop is CAISELTDPNPNYGYTF. In DNA, the CDR3 is TGTGCCATCAGTGAACTGACAGACCCCAACCCTAACTATGGCTACACCTTC.

The rearrangement links TRBV2 to TRBJ1-1; a weak D match, TRBD1 (5 bases). CDR3 length equals 16 residues. In germline, CDR1 is SNHLY, CDR2 FYNNEI. V lost 7 bases and J 1 base, leaving 19 bases between the germline ends. DNA of the CDR3: TGTGCCAGCACCCTCGTTGGGAGGGGCCAGAACACTGAAGCTTTCTTT. Amino acids: CASTLVGRGQNTEAFF.

The V and J genes are TRBV15 and TRBJ2-2, with 11 bases lining up with TRBD2. The CDR3 consists of 16 residues. Looked up from germline, CDR1 is LNHNV and CDR2 is YYDKDF (reference sequence). The ends lost 1 base at V and 7 bases at J; junction bases unmatched: 5. The CDR3, as DNA: TGTGCCACCAGCAGAGTTGCTAGCGGGGGGATCGGGGAGCTGTTTTTT. Amino acid sequence: CATSRVASGGIGELFF.

V gene TRBV3-1 (or the pseudogene TRBV3-2) combines with J gene TRBJ1-1, with D tentatively TRBD1 (5 bases). The CDR3 is 13 residues long. Per the germline V gene, CDR1 is LGHDT and CDR2 is YNNKEL (reference sequence). V gave up 4 bases and J gave up 5 bases, with 11 bases separating them. Here the CDR3 DNA reads TGTGCCAGCAGCCGAACCAGGGTAACTGAAGCTTTCTTT. Residues: CASSRTRVTEAFF.